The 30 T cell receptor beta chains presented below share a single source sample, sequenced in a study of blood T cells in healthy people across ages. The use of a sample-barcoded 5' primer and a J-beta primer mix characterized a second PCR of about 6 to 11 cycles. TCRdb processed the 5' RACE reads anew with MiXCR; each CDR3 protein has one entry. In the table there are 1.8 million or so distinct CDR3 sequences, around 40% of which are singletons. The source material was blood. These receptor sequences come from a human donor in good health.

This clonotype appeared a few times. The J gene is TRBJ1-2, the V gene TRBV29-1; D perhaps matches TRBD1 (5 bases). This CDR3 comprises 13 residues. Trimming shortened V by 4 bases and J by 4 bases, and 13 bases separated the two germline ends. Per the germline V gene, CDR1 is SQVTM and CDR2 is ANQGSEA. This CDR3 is CSVAGATGYGYTF. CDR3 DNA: TGCAGCGTTGCTGGGGCGACCGGCTATGGCTACACCTTC.

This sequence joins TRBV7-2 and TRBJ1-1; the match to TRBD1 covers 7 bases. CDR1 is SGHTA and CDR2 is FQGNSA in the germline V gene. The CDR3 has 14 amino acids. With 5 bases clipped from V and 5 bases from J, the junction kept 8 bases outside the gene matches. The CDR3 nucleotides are TGTGCCAGCAGCAAATACATGGGACAGACTGAAGCTTTCTTT. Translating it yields CASSKYMGQTEAFF.

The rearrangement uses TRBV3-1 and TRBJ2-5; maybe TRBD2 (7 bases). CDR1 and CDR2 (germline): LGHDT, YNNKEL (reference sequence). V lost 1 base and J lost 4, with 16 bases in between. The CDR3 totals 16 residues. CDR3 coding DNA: TGTGCCAGCAGCCAAGTCGGGGGGCACGTCGGAGAGACCCAGTACTTC. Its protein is CASSQVGGHVGETQYF.

The CDR3 DNA sequence: TGTGCCAGCAGCCCCCCCGGGACCGGCGATTCACCCCTCCACTTT. The encoded protein is CASSPPGTGDSPLHF. The chain recombines TRBV7-2 with TRBJ1-6, with D maybe TRBD1 (5 bases). V lost 5 bases, J lost 8 bases, and 16 bases lay in between. The CDR3 consists of 15 residues. The germline gives CDR1 SGHTA, CDR2 FQGNSA.

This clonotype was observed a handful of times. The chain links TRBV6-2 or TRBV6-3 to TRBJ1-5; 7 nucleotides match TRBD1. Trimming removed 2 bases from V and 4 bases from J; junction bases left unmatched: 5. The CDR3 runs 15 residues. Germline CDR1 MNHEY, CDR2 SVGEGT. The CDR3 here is CASSYNRQGNQPQHF. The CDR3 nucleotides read TGTGCCAGCAGTTACAATCGACAGGGTAATCAGCCCCAGCATTTT.

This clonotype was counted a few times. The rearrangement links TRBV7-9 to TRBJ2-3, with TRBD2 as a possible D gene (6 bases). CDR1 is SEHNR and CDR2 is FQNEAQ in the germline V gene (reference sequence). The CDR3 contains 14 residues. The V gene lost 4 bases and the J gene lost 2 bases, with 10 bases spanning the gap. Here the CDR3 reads CASSSSSATDTQYF. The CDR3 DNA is TGTGCCAGCAGCTCTTCTAGCGCCACAGATACGCAGTATTTT.

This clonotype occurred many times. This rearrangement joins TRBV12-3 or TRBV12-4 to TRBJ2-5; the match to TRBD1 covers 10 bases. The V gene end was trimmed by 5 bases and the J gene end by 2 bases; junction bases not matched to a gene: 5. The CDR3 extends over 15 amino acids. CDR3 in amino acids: CASSLRTGGQETQYF. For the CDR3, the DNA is TGTGCCAGCAGTCTACGGACAGGGGGACAAGAGACCCAGTACTTC.

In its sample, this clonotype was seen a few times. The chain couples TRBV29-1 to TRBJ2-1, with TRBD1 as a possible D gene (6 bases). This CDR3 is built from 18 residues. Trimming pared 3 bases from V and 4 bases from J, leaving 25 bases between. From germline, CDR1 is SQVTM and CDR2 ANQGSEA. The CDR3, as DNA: TGCAGCGTTGACCCCAGGGGTTCCCCGTCCTCGCCTTACAATGAGCAGTTCTTC. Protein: CSVDPRGSPSSPYNEQFF.

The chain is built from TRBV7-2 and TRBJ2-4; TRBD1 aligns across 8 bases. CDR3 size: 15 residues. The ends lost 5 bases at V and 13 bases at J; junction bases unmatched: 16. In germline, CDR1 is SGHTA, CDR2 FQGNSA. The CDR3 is CASSEGRTGWGEQYF. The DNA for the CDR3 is TGTGCCAGCAGCGAGGGACGGACAGGGTGGGGGGAGCAGTACTTC.

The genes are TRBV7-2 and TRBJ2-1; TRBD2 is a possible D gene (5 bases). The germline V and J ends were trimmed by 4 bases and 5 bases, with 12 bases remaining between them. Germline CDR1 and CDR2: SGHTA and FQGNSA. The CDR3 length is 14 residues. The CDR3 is CASSWVSGDNEQFF. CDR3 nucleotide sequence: TGTGCCAGCAGCTGGGTGTCCGGGGACAATGAGCAGTTCTTC.

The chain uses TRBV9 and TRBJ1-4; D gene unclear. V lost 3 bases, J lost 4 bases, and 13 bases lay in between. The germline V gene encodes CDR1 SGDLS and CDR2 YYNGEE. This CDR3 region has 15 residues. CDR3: CASSAGGNNNEKLFF. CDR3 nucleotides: TGTGCCAGCAGCGCCGGAGGCAACAATAATGAAAAACTGTTTTTT. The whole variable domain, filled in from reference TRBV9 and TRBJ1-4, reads DSGVTQTPKHLITATGQRVTLRCSPRSGDLSVYWYQQSLDQGLQFLIQYYNGEERAKGNILERFSAQQFPDLHSELNLSSLELGDSALYFCASSAGGNNNEKLFFGSGTQLSVL.

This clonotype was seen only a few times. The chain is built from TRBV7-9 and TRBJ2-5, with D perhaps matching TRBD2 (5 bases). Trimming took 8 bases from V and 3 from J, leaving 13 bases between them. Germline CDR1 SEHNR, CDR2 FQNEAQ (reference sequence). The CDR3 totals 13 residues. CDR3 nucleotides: TGTGCCAGCTCCTCAGAAGCGGAAGAGACCCAGTACTTC. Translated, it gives CASSSEAEETQYF.

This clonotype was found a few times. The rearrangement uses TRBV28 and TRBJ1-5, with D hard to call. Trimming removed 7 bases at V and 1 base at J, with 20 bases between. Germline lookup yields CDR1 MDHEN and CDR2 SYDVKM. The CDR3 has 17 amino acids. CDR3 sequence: CASTPSRGRKSNQPQHF. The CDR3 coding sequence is TGTGCCAGCACTCCAAGCCGTGGCAGAAAAAGCAATCAGCCCCAGCATTTT.

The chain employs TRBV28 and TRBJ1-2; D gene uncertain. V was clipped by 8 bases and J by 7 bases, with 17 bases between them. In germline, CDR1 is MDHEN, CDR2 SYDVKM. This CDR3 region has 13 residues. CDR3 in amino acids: CASQYSLGSGYTF. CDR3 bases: TGTGCCAGCCAGTACAGTCTGGGGAGTGGCTACACCTTC.

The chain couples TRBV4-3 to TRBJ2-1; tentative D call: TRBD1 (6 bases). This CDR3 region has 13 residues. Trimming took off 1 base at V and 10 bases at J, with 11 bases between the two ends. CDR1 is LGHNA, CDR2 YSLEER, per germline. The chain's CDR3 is CASSQVTGREQFF. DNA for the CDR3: TGCGCCAGCAGCCAAGTAACAGGGCGAGAGCAGTTCTTC.

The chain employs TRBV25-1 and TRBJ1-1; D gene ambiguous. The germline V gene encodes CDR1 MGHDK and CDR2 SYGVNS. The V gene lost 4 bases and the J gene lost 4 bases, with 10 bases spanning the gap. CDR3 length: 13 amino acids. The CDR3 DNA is TGTGCCAGCAGTGTGGGGTATGGCACTGAAGCTTTCTTT. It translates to CASSVGYGTEAFF.

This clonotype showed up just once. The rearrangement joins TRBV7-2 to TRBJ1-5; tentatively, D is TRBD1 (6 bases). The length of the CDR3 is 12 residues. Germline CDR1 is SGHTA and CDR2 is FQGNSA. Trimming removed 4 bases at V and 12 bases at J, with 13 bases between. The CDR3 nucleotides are TGTGCCAGCAGCTCGTCTAAGGGGGTCCAGCATTTT. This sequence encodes CASSSSKGVQHF.

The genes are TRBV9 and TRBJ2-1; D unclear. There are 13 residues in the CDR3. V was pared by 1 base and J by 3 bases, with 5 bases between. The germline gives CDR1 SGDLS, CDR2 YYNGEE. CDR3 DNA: TGTGCCAGCAGCGTAACAGACTACAATGAGCAGTTCTTC. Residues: CASSVTDYNEQFF.

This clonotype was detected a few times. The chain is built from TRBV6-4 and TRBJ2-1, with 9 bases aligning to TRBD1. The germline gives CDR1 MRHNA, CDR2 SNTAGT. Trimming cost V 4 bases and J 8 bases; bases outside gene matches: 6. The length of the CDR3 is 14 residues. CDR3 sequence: CASSVGQGLDEQFF. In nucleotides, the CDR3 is TGTGCCAGCAGTGTCGGACAGGGGCTAGATGAGCAGTTCTTC.

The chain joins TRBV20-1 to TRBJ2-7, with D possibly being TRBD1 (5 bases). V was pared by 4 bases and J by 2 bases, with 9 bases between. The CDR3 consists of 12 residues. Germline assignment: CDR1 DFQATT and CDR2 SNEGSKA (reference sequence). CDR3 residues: CSAKTATYEQYF. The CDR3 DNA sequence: TGCAGTGCTAAGACAGCTACCTACGAGCAGTACTTC.

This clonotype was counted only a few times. CDR3: CSGKITNYGYTF. The CDR3, as DNA: TGCAGTGGGAAAATCACTAACTATGGCTACACCTTC. The chain is built from TRBV20-1 and TRBJ1-2; D is undetermined. V was pared by 7 bases and J by 0 bases, with 9 bases between. The CDR3 extends over 12 amino acids. CDR1 and CDR2 from the germline V gene are DFQATT and SNEGSKA (reference sequence).

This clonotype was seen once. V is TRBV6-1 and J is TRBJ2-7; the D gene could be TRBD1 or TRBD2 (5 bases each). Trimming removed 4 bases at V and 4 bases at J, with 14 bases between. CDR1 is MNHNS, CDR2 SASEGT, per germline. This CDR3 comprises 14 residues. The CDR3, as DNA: TGTGCCAGCAGTGGATCCCGGGGCCTTTACGAGCAGTACTTC. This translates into CASSGSRGLYEQYF.

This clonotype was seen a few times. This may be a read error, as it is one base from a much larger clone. As DNA, the CDR3 is TGTGCCAGCAGGGAGGTCGGGGGTAACCAGCCCCAGCATTTT. Its protein product is CASREVGGNQPQHF. The chain is built from TRBV25-1 and TRBJ1-5, with D possibly matching TRBD1 (5 bases). Germline CDR1 and CDR2: MGHDK and SYGVNS. V dropped 6 bases and J dropped 7 bases, with 16 bases sitting between them. CDR3 length equals 14 residues. Combining the CDR3 with reference TRBV25-1 and TRBJ1-5 gives the whole variable domain EADIYQTPRYLVIGTGKKITLECSQTMGHDKMYWYQQDPGMELHLIHYSYGVNSTEKGDLSSESTVSRIRTEHFPLTLESARPSHTSQYLCASREVGGNQPQHFGDGTRLSIL.

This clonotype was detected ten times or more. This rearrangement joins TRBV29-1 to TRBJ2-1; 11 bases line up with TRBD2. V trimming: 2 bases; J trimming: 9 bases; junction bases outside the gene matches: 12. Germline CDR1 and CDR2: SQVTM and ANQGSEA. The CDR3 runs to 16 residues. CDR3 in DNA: TGCAGCGTTGAACGTCGACTAGCGGGGACCGCTCGTGAGCAGTTCTTC. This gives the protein CSVERRLAGTAREQFF.

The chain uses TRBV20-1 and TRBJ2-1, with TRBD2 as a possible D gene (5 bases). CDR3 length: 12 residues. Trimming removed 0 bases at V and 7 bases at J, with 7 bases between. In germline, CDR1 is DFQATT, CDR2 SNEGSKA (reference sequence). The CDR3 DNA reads TGCAGTGCTAGAGAGAGGGTTAATGAGCAGTTCTTC. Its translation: CSARERVNEQFF.

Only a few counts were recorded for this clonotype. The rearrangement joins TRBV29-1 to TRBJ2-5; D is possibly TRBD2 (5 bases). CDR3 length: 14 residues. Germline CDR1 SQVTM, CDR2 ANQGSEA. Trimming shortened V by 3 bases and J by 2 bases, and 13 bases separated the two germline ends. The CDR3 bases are TGCAGCGTTGAGGTCCTGGCGGGTCAAGAGACCCAGTACTTC. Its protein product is CSVEVLAGQETQYF.

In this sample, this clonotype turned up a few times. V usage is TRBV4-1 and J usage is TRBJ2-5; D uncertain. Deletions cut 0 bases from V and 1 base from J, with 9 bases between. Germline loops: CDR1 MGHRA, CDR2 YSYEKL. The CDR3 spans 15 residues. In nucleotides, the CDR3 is TGCGCCAGCAGCCAAGAGGGCACGGGCCAAGAGACCCAGTACTTC. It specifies CASSQEGTGQETQYF.

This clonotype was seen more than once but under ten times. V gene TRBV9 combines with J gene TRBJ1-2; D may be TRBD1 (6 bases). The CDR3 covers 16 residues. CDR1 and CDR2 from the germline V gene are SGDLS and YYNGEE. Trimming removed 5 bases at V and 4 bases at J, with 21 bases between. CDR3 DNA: TGTGCCAGCAGTTCTTCCGGCGGGGGCTCCCTCTATGGCTACACCTTC. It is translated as CASSSSGGGSLYGYTF.

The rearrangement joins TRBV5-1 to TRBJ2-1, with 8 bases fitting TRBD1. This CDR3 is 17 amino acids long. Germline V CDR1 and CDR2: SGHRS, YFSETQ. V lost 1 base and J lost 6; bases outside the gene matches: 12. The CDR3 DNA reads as TGCGCCAGCAGCTTGTATTTTCTTAGTCAGGGGGCCAATGAGCAGTTCTTC. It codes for CASSLYFLSQGANEQFF.

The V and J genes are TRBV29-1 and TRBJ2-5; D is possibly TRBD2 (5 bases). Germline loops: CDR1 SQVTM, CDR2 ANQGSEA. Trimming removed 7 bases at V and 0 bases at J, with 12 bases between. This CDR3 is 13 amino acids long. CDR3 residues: CSAPRGYQETQYF. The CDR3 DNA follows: TGCAGCGCCCCGAGAGGGTACCAAGAGACCCAGTACTTC.